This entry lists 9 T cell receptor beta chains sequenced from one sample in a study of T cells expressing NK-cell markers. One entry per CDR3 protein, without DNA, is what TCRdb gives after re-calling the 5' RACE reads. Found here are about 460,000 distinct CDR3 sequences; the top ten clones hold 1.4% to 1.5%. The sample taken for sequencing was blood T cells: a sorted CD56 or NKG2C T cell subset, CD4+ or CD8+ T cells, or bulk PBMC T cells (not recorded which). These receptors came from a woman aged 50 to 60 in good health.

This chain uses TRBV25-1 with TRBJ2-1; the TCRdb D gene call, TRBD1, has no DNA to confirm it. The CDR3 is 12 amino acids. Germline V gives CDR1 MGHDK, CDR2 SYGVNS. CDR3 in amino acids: CASGFSRDEQFF.

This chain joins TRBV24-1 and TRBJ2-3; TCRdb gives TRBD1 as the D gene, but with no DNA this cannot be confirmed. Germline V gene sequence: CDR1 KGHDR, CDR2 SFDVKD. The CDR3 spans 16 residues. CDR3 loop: CATSDWTGGSTDTQYF.

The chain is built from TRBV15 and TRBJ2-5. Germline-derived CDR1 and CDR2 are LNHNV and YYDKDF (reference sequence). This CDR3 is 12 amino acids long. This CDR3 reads CATSRPMETQYF.

The CDR3 sequence: CASSYTGGEDTQYF. The chain recombines TRBV6-5 with TRBJ2-3; TCRdb indicates TRBD1, and absent DNA this call remains unverified. Germline CDR1 is MNHEY and CDR2 is SVGAGI. The CDR3 extends over 14 amino acids.

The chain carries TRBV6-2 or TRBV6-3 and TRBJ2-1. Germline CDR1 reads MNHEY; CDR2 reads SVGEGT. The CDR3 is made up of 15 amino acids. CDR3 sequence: CASSYSGVQYNEQFF.

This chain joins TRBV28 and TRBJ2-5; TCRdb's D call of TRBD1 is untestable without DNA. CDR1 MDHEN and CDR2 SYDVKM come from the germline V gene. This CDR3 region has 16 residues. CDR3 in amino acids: CASSLMGRKNQESQYF.

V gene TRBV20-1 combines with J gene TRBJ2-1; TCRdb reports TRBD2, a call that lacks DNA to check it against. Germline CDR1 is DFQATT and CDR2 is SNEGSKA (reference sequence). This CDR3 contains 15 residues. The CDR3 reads CSAATGSGRANEQFF.

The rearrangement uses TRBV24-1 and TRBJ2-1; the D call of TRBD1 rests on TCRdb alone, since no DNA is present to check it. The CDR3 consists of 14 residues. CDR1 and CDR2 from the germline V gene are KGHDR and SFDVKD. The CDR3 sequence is CATRGTGANNEQFF.

The CDR3 is CASSKSGRKSGELFF. The chain carries TRBV6-5 and TRBJ2-2; absent DNA, TCRdb's TRBD2 call cannot be checked. The CDR3 is 15 residues long. Germline CDR1 and CDR2: MNHEY and SVGAGI.